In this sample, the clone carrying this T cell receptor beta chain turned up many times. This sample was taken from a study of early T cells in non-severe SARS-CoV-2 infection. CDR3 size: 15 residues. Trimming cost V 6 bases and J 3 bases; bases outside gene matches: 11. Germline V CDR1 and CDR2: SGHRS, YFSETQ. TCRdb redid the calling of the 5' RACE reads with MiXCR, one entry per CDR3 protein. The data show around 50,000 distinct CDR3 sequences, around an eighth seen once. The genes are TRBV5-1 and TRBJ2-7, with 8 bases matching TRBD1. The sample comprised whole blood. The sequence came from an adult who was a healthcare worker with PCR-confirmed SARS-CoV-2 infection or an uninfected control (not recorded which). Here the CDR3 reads CASKLGQGVLYEQYF. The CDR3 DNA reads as TGCGCCAGCAAACTCGGACAGGGCGTCCTCTACGAGCAGTACTTC. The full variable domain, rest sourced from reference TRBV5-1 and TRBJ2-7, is KAGVTQTPRYLIKTRGQQVTLSCSPISGHRSVSWYQQTPGQGLQFLFEYFSETQRNKGNFPGRFSGRQFSNSRSEMNVSTLELGDSALYLCASKLGQGVLYEQYFGPGTRLTVT.